Listed below are T cell receptor beta chains from one sample, sequenced in a study of cytomegalovirus exposure and HLA in healthy donors. Libraries were prepared by immunoSEQ multiplex PCR; TCRdb keeps only in-frame clonotypes and omits some of them. The table has about 190,000 clones, over 80% seen once; the top ten hold about 1.2%. Source material: PBMCs. Receptor source: a man aged 25-40 years in good health and CMV-seronegative. CDR3s include the opening cysteine and the closing phenylalanine or tryptophan. Fields, in order: clone size, CDR3 length, J gene, V gene, CDR3 protein. Size is stated for part of the rows, as once, few or many counts, or as a class when the clone is expanded.

>.|14|TRBJ2-2|TRBV27
CASSSQWNAGELFF
>.|16|TRBJ2-3|TRBV27
CASTRGLAGRADTQYF
>.|12|TRBJ1-1|TRBV2
CASSVGETEAFF
>.|17|TRBJ2-2|TRBV19
CASSIWRLAVNTGELFF
>.|15|TRBJ2-3|TRBV7-9
CASSYTPGLKDTQYF
>.|14|TRBJ2-5|TRBV6-4
CASSDSAGQETQYF
>.|15|TRBJ1-4|TRBV7-9
CASSSNVGINEKLFF
>.|12|TRBJ1-2|TRBV6-5
CASSPRPYGYTF
>.|14|TRBJ1-3|TRBV6-6
CASIQQGAGNTIYF
>.|13|TRBJ2-4|TRBV6-5
CATRGTGRNIQYF
>.|15|TRBJ1-1|TRBV7-2
CASSYTGTGGSLAFF
>.|14|TRBJ1-1|TRBV18
CASSPPRDLGEAFF
>.|15|.|TRBV4-2
CASSQEDRQSREQYF
>.|14|TRBJ2-3|TRBV9
CASSVTSEADTQYF
>.|12|TRBJ1-2|TRBV28
CASSSTVYGYTF
>.|15|TRBJ2-2|TRBV19
CASSIDRGETGELFF
>.|18|TRBJ2-7|TRBV27
CASSLGLRPGQGRNEQYF
>.|15|TRBJ2-7|TRBV6-5
CASRGWGRREGEQYF
>few|13|TRBJ1-6|TRBV6-1
CASGRDSNSPLHF
>once|13|TRBJ1-2|TRBV6-1
CASSDTGLDGYTF
>.|15|TRBJ2-7|TRBV4-1
CASSQVAGSPYEQYF
>.|14|TRBJ1-2|TRBV7-9
CSVGQGASSYGYTF
>.|14|TRBJ2-7|TRBV5-6
CASTRGPSGYEQYF
>.|15|TRBJ2-1|TRBV5-1
CASSSGSGTINEQFF
>.|16|TRBJ2-7|TRBV27
CASSLFGQGIGYEQYF
>.|11|TRBJ1-1|TRBV9
CASKDSTEAFF
>.|13|TRBJ1-1|TRBV4-2
CASSPRDATEAFF
>.|17|TRBJ1-4|TRBV18
CASSRETVSNPNEKLFF
>once|14|TRBJ1-2|TRBV7-9
CASSSAGVDYGYTF
>.|14|TRBJ2-7|TRBV28
CASSLVDRNYEQYF
>.|15|TRBJ2-5|TRBV2
CASTRLAGGQETQYF
>.|16|TRBJ2-7|TRBV5-6
CASSLAWLAGAYEQYF
>.|13|TRBJ1-2|TRBV6-1
CASLKQEFYGYTF
>.|14|TRBJ1-2|TRBV19
CASSMGHSNYGYTF
>.|15|TRBJ1-2|TRBV9
CASSSRQGRLYGYTF
>.|13|TRBJ1-1|TRBV19
CASGQVGDTEAFF
>.|15|TRBJ1-4|TRBV6-5
CASSSTGSTNEKLFF
>.|14|TRBJ1-4|TRBV15
CATSDGRGVEKLFF
>.|14|TRBJ2-5|TRBV6-5
CASSLAGGRETQYF
>.|16|TRBJ2-2|TRBV9
CASSVAWGGHTGELFF
>.|15|TRBJ2-7|TRBV9
CASSPSSGSTYEQYF
>.|15|TRBJ2-3|TRBV27
CASSLSTAFRGTQYF
>few|18|TRBJ2-4|TRBV15
CATSRSGLADGAKNIQYF
>.|16|TRBJ2-7|TRBV5-4
CASSPGLAVSSYEQYF
>.|14|TRBJ2-1|TRBV11-3
CASSRTSGGTEQFF
>.|13|.|TRBV2
CASSVQGHYEQYF